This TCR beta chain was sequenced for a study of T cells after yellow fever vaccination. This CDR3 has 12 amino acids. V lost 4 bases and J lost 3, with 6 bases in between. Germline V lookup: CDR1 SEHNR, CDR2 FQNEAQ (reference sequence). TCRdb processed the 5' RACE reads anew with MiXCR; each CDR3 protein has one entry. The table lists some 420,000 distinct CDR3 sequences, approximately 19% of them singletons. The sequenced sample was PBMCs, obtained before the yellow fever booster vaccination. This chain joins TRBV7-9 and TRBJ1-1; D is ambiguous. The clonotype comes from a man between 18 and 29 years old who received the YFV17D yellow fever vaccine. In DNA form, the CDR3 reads TGTGCCAGCAGCTCGGACGACACTGAAGCTTTCTTT. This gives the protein CASSSDDTEAFF.